This T cell receptor beta chain originates from a study of memory CD4+ T cells and cytomegalovirus serostatus. Study context: Healthy Belgian adult donors included about nine CMV-positive and 24 CMV-negative people.

Comment on this clone: What it recognizes is unknown.

Germline V gives CDR1 SQVTM, CDR2 ANQGSEA. V lost 7 bases and J lost 4; bases outside the gene matches: 10. This CDR3 is built from 14 residues. Only in-frame clones appear in the TCRdb table, and some are missing; sequencing was by immunoSEQ multiplex PCR. The top ten hold less than 4.5% of the sample, which has approximately 92,000 clones, roughly 80% seen once. Whole-study results and caveats: Each of 55 to 80 CMV-associated TCRbeta sequences occurred in one to five individuals.

Single viable CD3+CD4+CD8-CD45RO+ cells were sorted as the memory CD4+ T cells. The chain joins TRBV29-1 to TRBJ2-3, with TRBD1 matching 8 bases. This TCR derives from an adult in good health and CMV-seropositive. Sequenced: memory CD4+ T cells from blood. CDR3: CSASGQAGADTQYF. CDR3 nucleotide sequence: TGCAGCGCATCGGGACAGGCTGGAGCAGATACGCAGTATTTT.